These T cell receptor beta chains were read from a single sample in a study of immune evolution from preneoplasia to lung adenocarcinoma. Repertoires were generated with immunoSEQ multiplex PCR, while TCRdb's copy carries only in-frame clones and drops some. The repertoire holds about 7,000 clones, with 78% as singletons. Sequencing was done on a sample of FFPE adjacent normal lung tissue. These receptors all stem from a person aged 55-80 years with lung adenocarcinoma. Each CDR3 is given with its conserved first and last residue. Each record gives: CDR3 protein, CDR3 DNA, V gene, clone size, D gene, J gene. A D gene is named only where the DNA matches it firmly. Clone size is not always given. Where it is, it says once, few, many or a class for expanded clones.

CDR3 protein: CASSFWDQPQHF
CDR3 DNA: TGTGCCAGCAGTTTTTGGGACCAGCCCCAGCATTTT
V gene: TRBV28
clone size: -
D gene: -
J gene: TRBJ1-5

CDR3 protein: CASSPQGSRQNEQFF
CDR3 DNA: TGTGCCAGCAGCCCGCAGGGGAGTCGACAAAATGAGCAGTTCTTC
V gene: TRBV28
clone size: -
D gene: -
J gene: TRBJ2-1

CDR3 protein: CAWEGEGGNEQFF
CDR3 DNA: TGTGCCTGGGAGGGGGAGGGGGGAAATGAGCAGTTCTTC
V gene: TRBV30
clone size: -
D gene: -
J gene: TRBJ2-1

CDR3 protein: CAISPRTGTSGRAATDTQYF
CDR3 DNA: TGTGCCATCAGTCCCAGGACGGGGACTAGCGGGAGGGCCGCCACAGATACGCAGTATTTT
V gene: TRBV10-3
clone size: -
D gene: TRBD2
J gene: TRBJ2-3

CDR3 protein: CASTSLLSDTQYF
CDR3 DNA: TGTGCCAGCACCTCTCTTCTTTCTGATACGCAGTATTTT
V gene: TRBV6-5
clone size: -
D gene: -
J gene: TRBJ2-3

CDR3 protein: CASSYGPTSPRDEQFF
CDR3 DNA: TGTGCCAGCAGTTACGGCCCGACCTCTCCCCGGGATGAGCAGTTCTTC
V gene: TRBV6-5
clone size: -
D gene: -
J gene: TRBJ2-1

CDR3 protein: CASSPMTGGASKNIQYF
CDR3 DNA: TGTGCCAGCTCACCGATGACAGGGGGCGCTTCCAAAAACATTCAGTACTTC
V gene: TRBV18
clone size: once
D gene: TRBD1
J gene: TRBJ2-4

CDR3 protein: CSASVRTRGTDTQYF
CDR3 DNA: TGCAGCGCTTCGGTCCGCACTCGAGGTACAGATACGCAGTATTTT
V gene: TRBV29-1
clone size: -
D gene: -
J gene: TRBJ2-3

CDR3 protein: CASSGGFVPGTEAFF
CDR3 DNA: TGTGCCAGCAGTGGTGGTTTTGTCCCGGGAACTGAAGCTTTCTTT
V gene: TRBV6-1
clone size: -
D gene: -
J gene: TRBJ1-1

CDR3 protein: CASSSGTEGPLEQYF
CDR3 DNA: TGCGCCAGCAGCTCTGGGACAGAGGGTCCCCTGGAGCAGTACTTC
V gene: TRBV5-1
clone size: -
D gene: TRBD1
J gene: TRBJ2-7

CDR3 protein: CAWTGGDTGELFF
CDR3 DNA: TGTGCCTGGACAGGGGGAGACACCGGGGAGCTGTTTTTT
V gene: TRBV30
clone size: -
D gene: TRBD1
J gene: TRBJ2-2

CDR3 protein: CASSPVWGTTEAFF
CDR3 DNA: TGTGCCAGCTCACCAGTGTGGGGGACCACTGAAGCTTTCTTT
V gene: TRBV18
clone size: -
D gene: -
J gene: TRBJ1-1

CDR3 protein: CASSLSGTSDPTQYF
CDR3 DNA: TGCGCCAGCAGCTTGAGCGGGACATCGGACCCGACCCAGTACTTC
V gene: TRBV5-1
clone size: few
D gene: -
J gene: TRBJ2-5

CDR3 protein: CASSLRINTGELFF
CDR3 DNA: TGTGCTAGCAGCTTACGGATTAACACCGGGGAGCTGTTTTTT
V gene: TRBV7-7
clone size: -
D gene: -
J gene: TRBJ2-2

CDR3 protein: CASSPRTDNEQFF
CDR3 DNA: TGTGCCAGCAGCCCAAGGACAGACAATGAGCAGTTCTTC
V gene: TRBV7-6
clone size: -
D gene: -
J gene: TRBJ2-1

CDR3 protein: CASSLGLDRQEETQYF
CDR3 DNA: TGTGCCAGCAGTCTGGGGCTCGACAGACAAGAAGAGACCCAGTACTTC
V gene: TRBV9
clone size: once
D gene: -
J gene: TRBJ2-5

CDR3 protein: CASGLAGGAYEQYF
CDR3 DNA: TGTGCCAGCGGACTAGCGGGAGGAGCCTACGAGCAGTACTTC
V gene: TRBV27
clone size: -
D gene: TRBD2
J gene: TRBJ2-7

CDR3 protein: CASSRLGFGEAFF
CDR3 DNA: TGTGCCAGCAGCCGCCTAGGGTTCGGTGAAGCTTTCTTT
V gene: TRBV7-9
clone size: -
D gene: -
J gene: TRBJ1-1

CDR3 protein: CASSPGSSGSGETQYF
CDR3 DNA: TGCGCCAGCAGCCCCGGGTCTAGCGGGAGTGGGGAGACCCAGTACTTC
V gene: TRBV5-1
clone size: -
D gene: TRBD2
J gene: TRBJ2-5

CDR3 protein: CASSSSTSTDTQYF
CDR3 DNA: TGTGCCAGCAGCTCTTCGACTAGTACGGATACGCAGTATTTT
V gene: TRBV7-2
clone size: -
D gene: -
J gene: TRBJ2-3

CDR3 protein: CAWSAFWWEGRTDTQYF
CDR3 DNA: TGTGCCTGGAGTGCATTTTGGTGGGAGGGCCGCACAGATACGCAGTATTTT
V gene: TRBV30
clone size: -
D gene: TRBD2
J gene: TRBJ2-3

CDR3 protein: CASSVNSGGRVGGYTF
CDR3 DNA: TGTGCCAGCAGTGTAAACTCAGGGGGGCGAGTGGGTGGCTACACCTTC
V gene: TRBV6-1
clone size: -
D gene: TRBD1
J gene: TRBJ1-2

CDR3 protein: CASSFPGETNTEAFF
CDR3 DNA: TGTGCCAGCAGTTTCCCTGGGGAGACTAACACTGAAGCTTTCTTT
V gene: TRBV28
clone size: -
D gene: -
J gene: TRBJ1-1

CDR3 protein: CASSVTKSTDTQYF
CDR3 DNA: TGTGCCAGCAGCGTAACGAAGAGCACAGATACGCAGTATTTT
V gene: TRBV9
clone size: -
D gene: -
J gene: TRBJ2-3

CDR3 protein: CASSPDASTDTQYF
CDR3 DNA: TGTGCCAGCAGTCCGGACGCCAGCACAGATACGCAGTATTTT
V gene: TRBV2
clone size: -
D gene: -
J gene: TRBJ2-3

CDR3 protein: CASSWGQGGNIQYF
CDR3 DNA: TGCGCCAGCAGCTGGGGACAGGGGGGGAACATTCAGTACTTC
V gene: TRBV5-1
clone size: -
D gene: TRBD1
J gene: TRBJ2-4

CDR3 protein: CASSWRQMRGPQHF
CDR3 DNA: TGTGCCAGCAGTTGGCGGCAGATGAGAGGGCCCCAGCATTTT
V gene: TRBV13
clone size: -
D gene: -
J gene: TRBJ1-5

CDR3 protein: CASSEELAGGNQFF
CDR3 DNA: TGTGCCAGCAGTGAAGAACTAGCGGGAGGAAACCAGTTCTTC
V gene: TRBV6-1
clone size: -
D gene: TRBD2
J gene: TRBJ2-1

CDR3 protein: CASRSTSTGELFF
CDR3 DNA: TGTGCCAGCAGATCGACTAGCACCGGGGAGCTGTTTTTT
V gene: TRBV7-2
clone size: -
D gene: -
J gene: TRBJ2-2

CDR3 protein: CASSYGLAGGRGMDF
CDR3 DNA: TGTGCCAGCAGTTACGGACTAGCGGGAGGGCGAGGGATGGACTTC
V gene: TRBV11-1
clone size: -
D gene: TRBD2
J gene: TRBJ2-4

CDR3 protein: CASSIDGEGFRETQYF
CDR3 DNA: TGTGCCAGTAGTATAGACGGGGAGGGGTTTAGAGAGACCCAGTACTTC
V gene: TRBV19
clone size: -
D gene: TRBD2
J gene: TRBJ2-5

CDR3 protein: CASSEMSLAGDTQYF
CDR3 DNA: TGCGCCAGCAGTGAGATGTCGCTAGCGGGAGATACGCAGTATTTT
V gene: TRBV10-2
clone size: once
D gene: TRBD2
J gene: TRBJ2-3

CDR3 protein: CASSMDRGQGETQYF
CDR3 DNA: TGTGCCAGTAGTATGGACAGGGGGCAGGGGGAGACCCAGTACTTC
V gene: TRBV19
clone size: -
D gene: TRBD1
J gene: TRBJ2-5

CDR3 protein: CASTPSNQPQHF
CDR3 DNA: TGTGCCAGCACCCCAAGCAATCAGCCCCAGCATTTT
V gene: TRBV2
clone size: -
D gene: -
J gene: TRBJ1-5

CDR3 protein: CASSLDVSGRDGYTF
CDR3 DNA: TGTGCCAGCAGCTTAGATGTATCGGGGCGGGATGGCTACACCTTC
V gene: TRBV11-2
clone size: large
D gene: -
J gene: TRBJ1-2

CDR3 protein: CASSFIAGGDSYEQYF
CDR3 DNA: TGTGCCAGCAGCTTTATTGCGGGAGGCGACTCCTACGAGCAGTACTTC
V gene: TRBV7-2
clone size: -
D gene: TRBD2
J gene: TRBJ2-7

CDR3 protein: CASRFIDEQYF
CDR3 DNA: TGTGCCAGCAGGTTTATCGACGAGCAGTACTTC
V gene: TRBV13
clone size: -
D gene: -
J gene: TRBJ2-7

CDR3 protein: CASSLAPGNTIYF
CDR3 DNA: TGTGCCAGCAGCTTAGCGCCCGGAAACACCATATATTTT
V gene: TRBV7-2
clone size: -
D gene: -
J gene: TRBJ1-3

CDR3 protein: CSVELALHQETQYF
CDR3 DNA: TGCAGCGTGGAGCTAGCGCTACACCAAGAGACCCAGTACTTC
V gene: TRBV29-1
clone size: -
D gene: -
J gene: TRBJ2-5

CDR3 protein: CASYRVAGVNNEQFF
CDR3 DNA: TGTGCCAGCTATAGGGTAGCGGGAGTCAACAATGAGCAGTTCTTC
V gene: TRBV7-9
clone size: -
D gene: TRBD2
J gene: TRBJ2-1

CDR3 protein: CSGKEDGGYTF
CDR3 DNA: TGCAGCGGGAAGGAGGATGGTGGCTACACCTTC
V gene: TRBV29-1
clone size: once
D gene: -
J gene: TRBJ1-2

CDR3 protein: CASSQARNQETQYF
CDR3 DNA: TGCGCCAGCAGCCAAGCTAGGAACCAAGAGACCCAGTACTTC
V gene: TRBV4-1
clone size: -
D gene: -
J gene: TRBJ2-5

CDR3 protein: CASSLALSPLPRDTQYF
CDR3 DNA: TGCGCCAGCAGCCTCGCCCTCAGCCCTCTGCCACGAGATACGCAGTATTTT
V gene: TRBV4-1
clone size: -
D gene: -
J gene: TRBJ2-3

CDR3 protein: CASTEDTQYF
CDR3 DNA: TGTGCCAGCACAGAAGATACGCAGTATTTT
V gene: TRBV7-9
clone size: -
D gene: -
J gene: TRBJ2-3

CDR3 protein: CASGDLKETQYF
CDR3 DNA: TGTGCCAGCGGCGACTTAAAAGAGACCCAGTACTTC
V gene: TRBV6-6
clone size: -
D gene: -
J gene: TRBJ2-5

CDR3 protein: CASGDVSNQPQHF
CDR3 DNA: TGTGCCAGTGGGGATGTGAGCAATCAGCCCCAGCATTTT
V gene: TRBV19
clone size: large
D gene: -
J gene: TRBJ1-5

CDR3 protein: CASSLEETQYF
CDR3 DNA: TGTGCCAGCAGCTTGGAGGAGACCCAGTACTTC
V gene: TRBV5-6
clone size: once
D gene: -
J gene: TRBJ2-5

CDR3 protein: CASSEATGGGGYTF
CDR3 DNA: TGTGCCAGCAGTGAGGCGACAGGGGGCGGTGGCTACACCTTC
V gene: TRBV6-1
clone size: -
D gene: TRBD1
J gene: TRBJ1-2

CDR3 protein: CASRGDGPDGYTF
CDR3 DNA: TGTGCCAGCAGGGGTGACGGGCCGGATGGCTACACCTTC
V gene: TRBV6-4
clone size: few
D gene: -
J gene: TRBJ1-2

CDR3 protein: CASSRGDFGELFF
CDR3 DNA: TGTGCCAGCAGCCGGGGGGACTTCGGGGAGCTGTTTTTT
V gene: TRBV11-3
clone size: -
D gene: TRBD2
J gene: TRBJ2-2

CDR3 protein: CASSTSTGAGGYTF
CDR3 DNA: TGTGCCAGCAGTACCTCGACAGGGGCGGGGGGCTACACCTTC
V gene: TRBV28
clone size: -
D gene: TRBD1
J gene: TRBJ1-2

CDR3 protein: CASSYVDGWKTQYF
CDR3 DNA: TGTGCCAGCAGTTACGTAGACGGATGGAAGACCCAGTACTTC
V gene: TRBV6-5
clone size: -
D gene: -
J gene: TRBJ2-5